These 6 T cell receptor beta chains were sequenced from one sample in a study of PD-1 blockade in mismatch repair-deficient tumors. Only in-frame clones appear in the TCRdb table, and some are missing; sequencing was by immunoSEQ multiplex PCR. The table includes about 100,000 clones, 82% detected once. Material: peripheral blood, obtained roughly 36 weeks after starting pembrolizumab. The source is an adult with mismatch repair-deficient cancer.

The chain carries TRBV18 and TRBJ2-1, with 8 positions matching TRBD2. The CDR3 is 16 amino acids. Per the germline V gene, CDR1 is KGHSH and CDR2 is LQKENI. The V segment lost 1 base and the J segment 5 bases; nucleotides outside the gene matches: 7. CDR3 region: CASSPLWGLDNNEQFF. In nucleotides, the CDR3 is TGTGCCAGCTCACCACTGTGGGGACTAGACAACAATGAGCAGTTCTTC. The full variable domain, rest sourced from reference TRBV18 and TRBJ2-1, is NAGVMQNPRHLVRRRGQEARLRCSPMKGHSHVYWYRQLPEEGLKFMVYLQKENIIDESGMPKERFSAEFPKEGPSILRIQQVVRGDSAAYFCASSPLWGLDNNEQFFGPGTRLTVL.

The rearrangement joins TRBV7-9 to TRBJ2-7; TRBD1 matches at 7 bases. V shed 4 bases, J shed 0 bases, and the junction held 3 bases outside the gene matches. This CDR3 spans 14 amino acids. The germline V gene encodes CDR1 SEHNR and CDR2 FQNEAQ (reference sequence). The CDR3 DNA reads TGTGCCAGCAGCTCCCGGGACAGCTCCTACGAGCAGTACTTC. It translates to CASSSRDSSYEQYF.

CDR3 nucleotides: TGTGCCAGCAGCGTAGGACAGGGGGACTATGGCTACACCTTC. It codes for CASSVGQGDYGYTF. The chain links TRBV6-1 to TRBJ1-2, with 10 bases matching TRBD1. Germline lookup yields CDR1 MNHNS and CDR2 SASEGT. After removal of 6 bases from V and 3 bases from J, the junction contained 4 bases not matched to a gene. The CDR3 extends over 14 amino acids.

The CDR3 is CASSTETSATQYF. The CDR3 nucleotides are TGTGCCAGCAGCACTGAGACCTCCGCTACCCAGTACTTC. The chain links TRBV5-4 to TRBJ2-5; D unclear. The CDR3 covers 13 residues. V gave up 4 bases and J gave up 8 bases, with 15 bases separating them. CDR1 SGHNT and CDR2 YYREEE come from the germline V gene (reference sequence).

This clone was recorded once. This sequence joins TRBV27 and TRBJ1-1; D uncertain. The V end lost 3 bases, the J end lost 3 bases, and 11 bases lay between the germline ends. The CDR3 covers 14 residues. The V gene's germline CDR1 is MNHEY and CDR2 SMNVEV (reference sequence). For the CDR3, the DNA is TGTGCCAGCAGTTTTCGTATCGTGGACACTGAAGCTTTCTTT. Residues: CASSFRIVDTEAFF.

This chain connects TRBV14 to TRBJ2-1; no clear D. Trimming removed 0 bases from V and 2 bases from J, with 8 bases in between. The CDR3 has 15 amino acids. Germline-derived CDR1 and CDR2 are SGHDN and FVKESK. The chain's CDR3 is CASSQDRVPYNEQFF. In nucleotides, the CDR3 is TGTGCCAGCAGCCAAGATCGGGTGCCCTACAATGAGCAGTTCTTC. Full variable domain (outside the CDR3, taken from reference TRBV14 and TRBJ2-1): EAGVTQFPSHSVIEKGQTVTLRCDPISGHDNLYWYRRVMGKEIKFLLHFVKESKQDESGMPNNRFLAERTGGTYSTLKVQPAELEDSGVYFCASSQDRVPYNEQFFGPGTRLTVL.